A selection of T cell receptor beta chains follows, all from one sample in a study of shared clonotypes between healthy human individuals. Clones were read by immunoSEQ multiplex PCR, and TCRdb kept only the in-frame ones, dropping some. The data show some 690,000 clones, about nine tenths seen once. What was sequenced was memory CD8+ T cells from PBMCs. The receptor source for this set is a man in his late teens or twenties in good health. Some clones in this sample may be carry-over from other donors' samples. The CDR3 runs from the conserved cysteine through the conserved F or W. The D gene is left open where the match is weak. Rows give clone size only sometimes, using once, few, many, or a class for an expanded clone.

clone size,V gene,J gene,D gene,CDR3 protein,CDR3 DNA
once,TRBV10-3,TRBJ2-3,NA,CAISVAGADTQYF,TGTGCCATCAGTGTTGCGGGCGCAGATACGCAGTATTTT
NA,TRBV7-9,TRBJ2-7,TRBD1,CASSLALRQGFHEQYF,TGTGCCAGCAGCTTAGCGCTGAGACAGGGGTTCCACGAGCAGTACTTC
NA,TRBV15,TRBJ2-3,TRBD2,CATSRTGLAASDTQYF,TGTGCCACCAGCAGAACCGGACTAGCGGCTTCAGATACGCAGTATTTT
NA,TRBV13,TRBJ1-1,NA,CASSIDEVVGGAFF,TGTGCCAGCAGCATAGATGAAGTGGTGGGGGGAGCTTTCTTT
NA,TRBV29-1,TRBJ2-3,NA,CSVDWTDPTDTQYF,TGCAGCGTTGACTGGACGGATCCCACAGATACGCAGTATTTT
few,TRBV7-8,TRBJ1-4,NA,CASSLTRTFRENEKLFF,TGTGCCAGCAGCTTAACCCGAACTTTTAGGGAGAATGAAAAACTGTTTTTT
once,TRBV28,TRBJ2-1,NA,CASRGWEDHNEQFF,TGTGCCAGCAGGGGATGGGAAGATCACAATGAGCAGTTCTTC
NA,TRBV15,TRBJ1-1,NA,CATSREGGMNTEAFF,TGTGCCACCAGCAGAGAGGGCGGGATGAACACTGAAGCTTTCTTT
NA,TRBV6-5,TRBJ1-4,NA,CASSYSIQATNEKLFF,TGTGCCAGCAGTTACTCAATACAGGCAACTAATGAAAAACTGTTTTTT
once,TRBV5-1,TRBJ1-1,TRBD1,CASSLRGGRVTEAFF,TGCGCCAGCAGCTTAAGAGGGGGCCGTGTCACTGAAGCTTTCTTT
many,TRBV7-6,TRBJ1-1,TRBD1,CASSLGQGGRSDTEAFF,TGTGCCAGCAGCCTCGGACAGGGGGGGAGATCGGACACTGAAGCTTTCTTT
NA,TRBV6-1,TRBJ1-2,NA,CASSESYSDNYGYTF,TGCGCCAGCAGTGAGTCCTATTCTGATAACTATGGCTACACCTTC
NA,TRBV13,TRBJ2-2,NA,CASSLSSNTGELFF,TGTGCCAGCAGCTTAAGCTCGAACACCGGGGAGCTGTTTTTT
NA,TRBV11-2,TRBJ2-7,TRBD2,CASSLSKLAGYEQYF,TGTGCCAGCAGCTTATCAAAGCTAGCGGGCTACGAGCAGTACTTC